One TCR beta chain is described in this entry. The CDR3 regions of TCR beta were amplified from RNA transcripts. HTBI primers were the set used in a first-round RT-PCR of the TCR CDR3. One entry per CDR3 protein results from TCRdb running MiXCR on the multiplex PCR reads. Altogether hundreds of thousands of distinct CDR3 sequences are present, 38% being singletons, with the ten largest covering 7.5% to 9.5%. The sample belongs to a study of T cells in Graves' hyperthyroidism and ophthalmopathy. The CDR3 has 16 amino acids. Trimming pared 10 bases from V and 3 bases from J, leaving 22 bases between. From germline, CDR1 is ENHRY and CDR2 SYGVKD.

Sequencing was carried out using blood. The rearrangement joins TRBV10-3 to TRBJ1-5; TRBD1 might be the D (5 bases). The sequence was collected from a man younger than 35 with Graves' hyperthyroidism. The CDR3 region is CASSPEAGNNNQPQHF. CDR3 in DNA: TGTGCCAGCAGCCCAGAGGCAGGGAACAACAATCAGCCCCAGCATTTT.